What follows is one TCR beta chain and its context. This CDR3 region has 14 residues. Germline V gene data show CDR1 as MGHRA and CDR2 as YSYEKL. The V gene end was trimmed by 2 bases and the J gene end by 6 bases; junction bases not matched to a gene: 1. TCRdb's table, derived via immunoSEQ multiplex PCR, lists solely in-frame clones and lacks some. The sample includes around 20,000 clones, about 50% of them seen just once. The data originate from a study of sequential checkpoint blockade in melanoma. Treatment: randomized to nivolumab then ipilimumab (arm A) or the reverse (arm B). The sequencing here drew on CD8+ T cells sorted from blood (inferred from file names), taken from a patient given nivolumab and ipilimumab in sequence. This chain connects TRBV4-1 to TRBJ2-1, with 10 bases aligning to TRBD2. The sequence came from a human donor with melanoma. The CDR3 DNA follows: TGCGCCAGCAGCCAATGGACTAGCGGCAATGAGCAGTTCTTC. This gives the protein CASSQWTSGNEQFF.